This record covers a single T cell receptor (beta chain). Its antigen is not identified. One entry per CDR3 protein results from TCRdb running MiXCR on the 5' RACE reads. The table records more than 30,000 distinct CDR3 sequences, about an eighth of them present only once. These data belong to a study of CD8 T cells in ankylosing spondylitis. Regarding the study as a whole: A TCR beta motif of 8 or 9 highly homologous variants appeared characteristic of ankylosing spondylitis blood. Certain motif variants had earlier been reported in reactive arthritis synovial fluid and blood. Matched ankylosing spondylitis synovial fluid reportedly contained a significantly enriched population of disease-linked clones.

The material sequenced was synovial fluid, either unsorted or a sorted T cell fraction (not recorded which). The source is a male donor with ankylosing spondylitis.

CDR3 DNA sequence: TGTGCCAGCAGCTTAGCCGGGACTAGGGGGGCGGATACGCAGTATTTT. This gives the protein CASSLAGTRGADTQYF. The V gene is TRBV7-2, the J gene TRBJ2-3; TRBD2 matches at 8 bases. J lost 6 bases, V lost 0 bases, and 8 bases had no gene match. CDR1 SGHTA and CDR2 FQGNSA come from the germline V gene. The CDR3 totals 16 residues.